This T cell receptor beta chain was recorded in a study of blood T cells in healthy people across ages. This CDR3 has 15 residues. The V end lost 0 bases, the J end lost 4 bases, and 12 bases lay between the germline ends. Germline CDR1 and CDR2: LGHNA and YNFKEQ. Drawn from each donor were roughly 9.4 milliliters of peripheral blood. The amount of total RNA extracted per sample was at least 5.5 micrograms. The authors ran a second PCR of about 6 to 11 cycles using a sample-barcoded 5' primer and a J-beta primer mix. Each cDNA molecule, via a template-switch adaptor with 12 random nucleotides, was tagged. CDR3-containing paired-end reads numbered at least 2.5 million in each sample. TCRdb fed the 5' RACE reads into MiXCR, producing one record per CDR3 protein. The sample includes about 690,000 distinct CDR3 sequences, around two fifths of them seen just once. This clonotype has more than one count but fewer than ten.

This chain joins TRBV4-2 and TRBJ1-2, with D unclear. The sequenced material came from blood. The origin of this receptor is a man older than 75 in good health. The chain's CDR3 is CASSQDPGRLYGYTF. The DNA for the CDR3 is TGTGCCAGCAGCCAAGATCCAGGCAGGCTCTATGGCTACACCTTC.